The 14 T cell receptor beta chains below were found in one sample sequenced in a study of blood T cell repertoires in COVID-19. Generated by immunoSEQ multiplex PCR, the TCRdb table keeps only in-frame clones and is missing some. The sample yields 58,000 or so clones, about 78% seen once. The sequenced sample was peripheral blood. The origin of the receptors is a human donor in a cohort sampled during active COVID-19.

The rearrangement joins TRBV19 to TRBJ2-7; 10 nucleotides line up with TRBD1. This CDR3 has 14 amino acids. CDR1 is LNHDA and CDR2 is SQIVND in the germline V gene (reference sequence). Trimming took 5 bases from V and 4 from J; bases not matched to a gene: 5. This chain's CDR3 is CASSATGGNYEQYF. The CDR3 coding sequence is TGTGCCAGTAGTGCGACAGGGGGCAATTACGAGCAGTACTTC. Drawing the rest from reference TRBV19 and TRBJ2-7, the complete variable domain is DGGITQSPKYLFRKEGQNVTLSCEQNLNHDAMYWYRQDPGQGLRLIYYSQIVNDFQKGDIAEGYSVSREKKESFPLTVTSAQKNPTAFYLCASSATGGNYEQYFGPGTRLTVT.

In its sample, this clone was seen a few times. The V gene is TRBV19, the J gene TRBJ1-2; 10 bases match TRBD1. CDR1 is LNHDA and CDR2 is SQIVND in the germline V gene (reference sequence). CDR3 length: 14 residues. With V trimmed by 7 bases and J by 6 bases, 8 bases remained unmatched. CDR3 sequence reads: CASTHRDRGNGYTF. CDR3 sequence (DNA): TGTGCCAGTACCCACCGGGACAGGGGAAATGGCTACACCTTC. Filled out from reference TRBV19 and TRBJ1-2, the complete variable domain reads DGGITQSPKYLFRKEGQNVTLSCEQNLNHDAMYWYRQDPGQGLRLIYYSQIVNDFQKGDIAEGYSVSREKKESFPLTVTSAQKNPTAFYLCASTHRDRGNGYTFGSGTRLTVV.

This chain links TRBV5-1 with TRBJ2-7; the match to TRBD2 covers 8 bases. CDR3 size: 14 residues. The trim removed 2 bases at V and 6 bases at J, leaving 7 bases unmatched. The germline CDR1 and CDR2 sequences are SGHRS and YFSETQ. The CDR3 loop reads CASSFFEREFEQYF. In DNA form, the CDR3 reads TGCGCCAGCAGCTTTTTTGAGCGGGAGTTCGAGCAGTACTTC.

The V call is TRBV6-5, the J call TRBJ2-7; TRBD1 might be the D (6 bases). Germline V gene lookup returns CDR1 MNHEY and CDR2 SVGAGI. This CDR3 comprises 12 residues. Trimming shortened V by 6 bases and J by 5 bases, and 11 bases separated the two germline ends. The CDR3 here is CASRKQGDEQYF. CDR3 nucleotides: TGTGCCAGCAGAAAACAGGGAGACGAGCAGTACTTC.

This clone was seen once. The chain combines TRBV5-1 with TRBJ2-7, with D possibly being TRBD2 (7 bases). Per germline, CDR1 SGHRS and CDR2 YFSETQ. The V gene lost 0 bases and the J gene lost 1 base, with 14 bases spanning the gap. This CDR3 is built from 16 residues. The CDR3 nucleotides read TGCGCCAGCAGCTTGGTGACGGGGGGCCTTTCCTACGAGCAGTACTTC. This codes for CASSLVTGGLSYEQYF.

This clone was observed once. The chain uses TRBV28 and TRBJ1-2, with a weak D call TRBD1 (6 bases). The ends were cut back, 6 bases at V and 7 bases at J, with 21 bases in the middle. This CDR3 region has 15 residues. In germline, CDR1 is MDHEN, CDR2 SYDVKM. CDR3 sequence reads: CASSAYKQGLGGYTF. CDR3 coding DNA: TGTGCCAGCAGCGCATATAAACAGGGCCTTGGTGGCTACACCTTC.

The chain couples TRBV6-2 or TRBV6-3 to TRBJ2-5; weak D call: TRBD1 (5 bases). CDR1 is MNHEY, CDR2 SVGEGT, per germline. The CDR3 is 14 amino acids. Trimming shortened V by 2 bases and J by 2 bases, and 9 bases separated the two germline ends. DNA for the CDR3: TGTGCCAGCAGTTACCTCGGACATCAAGAGACCCAGTACTTC. It is translated as CASSYLGHQETQYF.

The chain uses TRBV3-1 (or the pseudogene TRBV3-2) and TRBJ2-7; 7 nucleotides match TRBD1. In germline, CDR1 is LGHDT, CDR2 YNNKEL (reference sequence). Trimming took 0 bases from V and 3 from J; bases not matched to a gene: 8. This CDR3 is 16 amino acids long. CDR3 nucleotide sequence: TGTGCCAGCAGCCAAGATGTGGACAGGTCCTTCTACGAGCAGTACTTC. Encoded protein: CASSQDVDRSFYEQYF.

The CDR3 nucleotides read TGTGCCACCAGTGACTACACAGGGCCCCAGTACTTC. Residues: CATSDYTGPQYF. The rearrangement links TRBV24-1 to TRBJ2-7; a possible D gene is TRBD1 (6 bases). Germline V gene lookup returns CDR1 KGHDR and CDR2 SFDVKD. The CDR3 runs 12 residues. V gave up 4 bases and J gave up 10 bases, with 13 bases separating them.

The CDR3 DNA sequence: TGCGCCAGCAGTCTAGGGGCTTCTAACGAGCAGTACTTC. Its translation is CASSLGASNEQYF. This chain links TRBV10-2 with TRBJ2-7; D may be TRBD1 (5 bases). Germline-derived CDR1 and CDR2 are WSHSY and SAAADI. Trimming shortened V by 5 bases and J by 5 bases, and 13 bases separated the two germline ends. CDR3 size: 13 residues.

V usage is TRBV6-6 and J usage is TRBJ2-1; D is ambiguous. Trimming shortened V by 6 bases and J by 6 bases, and 15 bases separated the two germline ends. CDR3 size: 14 residues. Germline lookup yields CDR1 MNHNY and CDR2 SVGAGI (reference sequence). The CDR3 sequence is CASSTGSRFNEQFF. The CDR3 DNA sequence: TGTGCCAGCAGCACCGGTTCGAGATTCAATGAGCAGTTCTTC.

This clone was detected a few times. The rearrangement links TRBV7-2 to TRBJ1-1, with 7 bases that match TRBD1. Germline CDR1 and CDR2: SGHTA and FQGNSA. The CDR3 contains 15 residues. Germline trimming cut 4 bases from V and 11 bases from J; bases unmatched to any gene: 16. The chain's CDR3 is CASSYDRVRPDLAFF. CDR3 nucleotide sequence: TGTGCCAGCAGCTACGACAGGGTGAGGCCAGATTTGGCTTTCTTT.

The rearrangement links TRBV10-2 to TRBJ1-4, with D tentatively TRBD1 (5 bases). The germline V and J ends were trimmed by 8 bases and 0 bases, with 10 bases remaining between them. The CDR3 has 14 residues. Germline CDR1 reads WSHSY; CDR2 reads SAAADI. The CDR3 bases are TGCGCCAGCGGGGGGGGTGCAACTAATGAAAAACTGTTTTTT. It specifies CASGGGATNEKLFF.

This clone appeared a few times. The chain uses TRBV11-2 and TRBJ1-1, with D uncertain. The V gene lost 4 bases and the J gene lost 7 bases, with 10 bases spanning the gap. Germline V gene sequence: CDR1 SGHAT, CDR2 FQNNGV. The CDR3 is 12 residues long. In DNA, the CDR3 is TGTGCCAGCAGCTCTTACTACATTGAAGCTTTCTTT. Amino acid sequence: CASSSYYIEAFF.